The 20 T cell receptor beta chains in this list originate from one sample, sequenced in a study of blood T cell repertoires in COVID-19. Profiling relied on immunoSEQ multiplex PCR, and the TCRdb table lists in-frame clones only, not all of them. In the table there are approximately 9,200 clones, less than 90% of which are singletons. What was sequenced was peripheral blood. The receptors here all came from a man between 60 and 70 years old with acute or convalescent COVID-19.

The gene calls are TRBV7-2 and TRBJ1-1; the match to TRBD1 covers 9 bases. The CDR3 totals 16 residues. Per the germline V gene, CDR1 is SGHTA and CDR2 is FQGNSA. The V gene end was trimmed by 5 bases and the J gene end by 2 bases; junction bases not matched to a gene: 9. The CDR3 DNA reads TGTGCCAGCAGCCCAGGGGGGGGACAGGGTAACACTGAAGCTTTCTTT. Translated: CASSPGGGQGNTEAFF. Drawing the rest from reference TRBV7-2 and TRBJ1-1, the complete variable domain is GAGVSQSPSNKVTEKGKDVELRCDPISGHTALYWYRQSLGQGLEFLIYFQGNSAPDKSGLPSDRFSAERTGGSVSTLTIQRTQQEDSAVYLCASSPGGGQGNTEAFFGQGTRLTVV.

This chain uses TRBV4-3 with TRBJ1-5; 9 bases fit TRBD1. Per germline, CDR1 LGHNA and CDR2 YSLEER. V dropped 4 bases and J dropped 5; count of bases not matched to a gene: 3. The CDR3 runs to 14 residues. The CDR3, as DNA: TGCGCCAGCAGCCCGGGACAGGGAGATCAGCCCCAGCATTTT. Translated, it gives CASSPGQGDQPQHF.

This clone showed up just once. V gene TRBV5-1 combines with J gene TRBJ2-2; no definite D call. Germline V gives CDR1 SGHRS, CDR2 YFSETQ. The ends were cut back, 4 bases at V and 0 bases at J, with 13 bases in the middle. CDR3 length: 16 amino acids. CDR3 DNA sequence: TGCGCCAGCAGCCCACGGGTCAGATCGAACACCGGGGAGCTGTTTTTT. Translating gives CASSPRVRSNTGELFF.

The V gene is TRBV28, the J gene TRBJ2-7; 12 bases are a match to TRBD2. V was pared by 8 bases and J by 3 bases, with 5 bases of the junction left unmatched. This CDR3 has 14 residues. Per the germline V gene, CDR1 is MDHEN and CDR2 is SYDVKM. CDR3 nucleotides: TGTGCCAGCCGAGGACTAGCGGGGATCTACGAGCAGTACTTC. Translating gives CASRGLAGIYEQYF. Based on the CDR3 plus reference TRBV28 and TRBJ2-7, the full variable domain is DVKVTQSSRYLVKRTGEKVFLECVQDMDHENMFWYRQDPGLGLRLIYFSYDVKMKEKGDIPEGYSVSREKKERFSLILESASTNQTSMYLCASRGLAGIYEQYFGPGTRLTVT.

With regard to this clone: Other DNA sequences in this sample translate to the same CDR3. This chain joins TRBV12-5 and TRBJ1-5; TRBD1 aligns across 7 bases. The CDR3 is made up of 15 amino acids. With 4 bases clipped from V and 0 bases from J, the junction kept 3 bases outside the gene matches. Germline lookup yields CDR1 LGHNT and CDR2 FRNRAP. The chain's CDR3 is CASGWTGPSNQPQHF. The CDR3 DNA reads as TGTGCTAGTGGTTGGACAGGCCCTAGCAATCAGCCCCAGCATTTT.

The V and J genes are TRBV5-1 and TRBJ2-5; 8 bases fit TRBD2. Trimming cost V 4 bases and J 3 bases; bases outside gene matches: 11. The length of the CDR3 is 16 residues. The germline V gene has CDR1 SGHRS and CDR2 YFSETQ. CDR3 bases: TGCGCCAGCAGCCCACGGGGGGGGCTAGCGGAAGAGACCCAGTACTTC. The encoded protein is CASSPRGGLAEETQYF.

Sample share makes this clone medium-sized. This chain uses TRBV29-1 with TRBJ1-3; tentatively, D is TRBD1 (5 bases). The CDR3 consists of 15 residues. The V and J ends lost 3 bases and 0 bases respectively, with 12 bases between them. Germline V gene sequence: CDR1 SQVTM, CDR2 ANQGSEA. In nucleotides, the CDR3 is TGCAGCGTTGATGCGGGACCGAACTCTGGAAACACCATATATTTT. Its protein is CSVDAGPNSGNTIYF.

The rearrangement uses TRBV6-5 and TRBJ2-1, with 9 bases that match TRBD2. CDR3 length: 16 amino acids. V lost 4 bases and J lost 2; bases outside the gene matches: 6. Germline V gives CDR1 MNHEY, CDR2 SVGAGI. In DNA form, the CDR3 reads TGTGCCAGCAGTTTGATTGCGGGGGGGCCCTACAATGAGCAGTTCTTC. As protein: CASSLIAGGPYNEQFF.

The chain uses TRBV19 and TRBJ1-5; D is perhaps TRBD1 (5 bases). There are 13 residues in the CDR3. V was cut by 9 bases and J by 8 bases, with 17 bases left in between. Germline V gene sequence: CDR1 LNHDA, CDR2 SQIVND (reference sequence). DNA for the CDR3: TGTGCCAGCCTCGGGGGGGTTTGGGAGCCCCAGCATTTT. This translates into CASLGGVWEPQHF.

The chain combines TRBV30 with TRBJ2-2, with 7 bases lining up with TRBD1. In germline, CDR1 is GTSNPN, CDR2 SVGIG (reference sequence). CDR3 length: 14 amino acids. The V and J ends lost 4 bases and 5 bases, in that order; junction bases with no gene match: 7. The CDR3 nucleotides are TGTGCCTGGACCTGGGGACAGCCGACCGGGGAGCTGTTTTTT. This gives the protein CAWTWGQPTGELFF.

DNA for the CDR3: TGTGCCAGCAGCTTAGTCAGAAAGCGGGGAAGGTCAGATACGCAGTATTTT. Its translation is CASSLVRKRGRSDTQYF. The chain uses TRBV7-2 and TRBJ2-3; 7 bases agree with TRBD2. CDR3 length equals 17 residues. With V trimmed by 1 base and J by 4 bases, 11 bases remained unmatched. Looked up from germline, CDR1 is SGHTA and CDR2 is FQGNSA.

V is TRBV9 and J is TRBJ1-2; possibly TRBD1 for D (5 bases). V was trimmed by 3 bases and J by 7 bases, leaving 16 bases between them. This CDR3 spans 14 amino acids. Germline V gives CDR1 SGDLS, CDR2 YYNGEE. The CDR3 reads CASSARQSLLGYTF. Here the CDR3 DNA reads TGTGCCAGCAGCGCAAGACAGTCCTTACTTGGCTACACCTTC.

The CDR3 protein is CASRQDRGKGGYTF. DNA of the CDR3: TGTGCCAGCAGACAAGACAGGGGGAAGGGCGGCTACACCTTC. The chain uses TRBV7-9 and TRBJ1-2; TRBD1 matches at 9 bases. The ends lost 6 bases at V and 8 bases at J; junction bases unmatched: 10. This CDR3 has 14 residues. Germline values: CDR1 SEHNR, CDR2 FQNEAQ (reference sequence).

CDR3 loop: CASSEETRLAGLLYEQYF. DNA of the CDR3: TGTGCCAGCAGTGAAGAAACACGACTAGCGGGATTACTATACGAGCAGTACTTC. The V and J genes are TRBV6-1 and TRBJ2-7; 11 bases align to TRBD2. This CDR3 has 18 residues. V shed 1 base and J 4 bases; nucleotides not matched to a gene: 12. Germline V gene sequence: CDR1 MNHNS, CDR2 SASEGT.

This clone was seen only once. CDR3 DNA sequence: TGTGCCAGCTCCGATTCAGGTTGGTCATACACTGAAGCTTTCTTT. Amino acid sequence: CASSDSGWSYTEAFF. The chain joins TRBV18 to TRBJ1-1; D not certain. Trimming shortened V by 6 bases and J by 3 bases, and 17 bases separated the two germline ends. The V gene's germline CDR1 is KGHSH and CDR2 LQKENI. CDR3 length: 15 residues.

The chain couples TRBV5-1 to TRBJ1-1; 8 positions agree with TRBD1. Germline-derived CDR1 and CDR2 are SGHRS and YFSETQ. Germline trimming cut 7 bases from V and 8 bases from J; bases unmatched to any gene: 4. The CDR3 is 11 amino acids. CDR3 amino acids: CASGWDREAFF. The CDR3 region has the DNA TGCGCCAGCGGATGGGACAGGGAAGCTTTCTTT.

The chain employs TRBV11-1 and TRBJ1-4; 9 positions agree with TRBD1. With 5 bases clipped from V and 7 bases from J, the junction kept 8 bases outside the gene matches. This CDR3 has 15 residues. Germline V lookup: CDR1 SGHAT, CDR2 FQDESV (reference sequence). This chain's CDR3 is CASSRRTGDSEKLFF. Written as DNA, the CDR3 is TGTGCCAGCAGCAGACGGACAGGGGACTCTGAAAAACTGTTTTTT. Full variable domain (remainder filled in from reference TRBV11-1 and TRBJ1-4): EAEVAQSPRYKITEKSQAVAFWCDPISGHATLYWYRQILGQGPELLVQFQDESVVDDSQLPKDRFSAERLKGVDSTLKIQPAELGDSAMYLCASSRRTGDSEKLFFGSGTQLSVL.

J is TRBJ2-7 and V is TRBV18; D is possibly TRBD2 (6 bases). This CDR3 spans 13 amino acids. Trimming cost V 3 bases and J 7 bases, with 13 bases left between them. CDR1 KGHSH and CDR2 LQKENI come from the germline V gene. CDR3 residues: CASSPGTRREQYF. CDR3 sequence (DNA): TGTGCCAGCTCACCGGGGACTCGGAGGGAGCAGTACTTC.

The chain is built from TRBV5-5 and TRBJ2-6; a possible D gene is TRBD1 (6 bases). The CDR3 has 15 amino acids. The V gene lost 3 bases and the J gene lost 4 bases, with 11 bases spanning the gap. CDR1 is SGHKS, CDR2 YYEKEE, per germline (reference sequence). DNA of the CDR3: TGTGCCAGCAGCTCAATGGGGGCGGGGGCCAACGTCCTGACTTTC. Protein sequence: CASSSMGAGANVLTF.

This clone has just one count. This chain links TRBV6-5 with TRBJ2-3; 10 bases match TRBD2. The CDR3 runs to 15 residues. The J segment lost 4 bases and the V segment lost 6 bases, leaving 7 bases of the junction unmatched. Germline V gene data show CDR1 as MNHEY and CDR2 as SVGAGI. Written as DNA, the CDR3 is TGTGCCAGCAGGAATCTAGCGGGAGCTGCAGATACGCAGTATTTT. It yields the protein CASRNLAGAADTQYF.